This T cell receptor beta chain was sequenced during a study of T-cell memory formation after mild COVID-19. This clonotype was seen a few times. The V gene's germline CDR1 is KGHSH and CDR2 LQKENI. V shed 2 bases and J shed 7 bases, with 13 bases lying between them. The CDR3 spans 14 residues. MiXCR was run by TCRdb on the 5' RACE reads, yielding one entry per CDR3 protein. The top ten hold approximately 3.4% of the sample, which has around 160,000 distinct CDR3 sequences, approximately 10% seen once. The sequence was collected from a man younger than 35 who had mild COVID-19 (a few samples of this study predate the infection). Cell type and time point are not known. The genes are TRBV18 and TRBJ2-3; D perhaps matches TRBD1 (6 bases). Specimen: PBMCs or a T cell subset sorted from them (not recorded which). CDR3 nucleotides: TGTGCCAGCTCACCAGACAGGAGCCACCATACGCAGTATTTT. Amino acid sequence: CASSPDRSHHTQYF. The complete variable domain, with remaining parts taken from reference TRBV18 and TRBJ2-3, reads NAGVMQNPRHLVRRRGQEARLRCSPMKGHSHVYWYRQLPEEGLKFMVYLQKENIIDESGMPKERFSAEFPKEGPSILRIQQVVRGDSAAYFCASSPDRSHHTQYFGPGTRLTVL.